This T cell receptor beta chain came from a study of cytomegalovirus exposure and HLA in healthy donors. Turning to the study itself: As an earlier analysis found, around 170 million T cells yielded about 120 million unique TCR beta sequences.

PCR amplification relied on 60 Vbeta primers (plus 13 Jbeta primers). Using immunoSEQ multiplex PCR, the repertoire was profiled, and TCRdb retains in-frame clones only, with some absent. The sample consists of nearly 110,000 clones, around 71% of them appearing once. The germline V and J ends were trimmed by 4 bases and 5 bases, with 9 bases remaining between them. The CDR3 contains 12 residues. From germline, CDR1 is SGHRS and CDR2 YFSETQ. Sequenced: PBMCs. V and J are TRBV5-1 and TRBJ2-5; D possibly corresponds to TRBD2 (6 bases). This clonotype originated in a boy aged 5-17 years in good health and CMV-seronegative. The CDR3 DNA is TGCGCCAGCAGCCCACGGGGGGAGACCCAGTACTTC. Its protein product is CASSPRGETQYF.